Sequencing of this T cell receptor (beta chain) was carried out in a study of molecular identifiers for immune sequencing clone quantification. This clonotype was detected many times. The CDR3 length is 15 residues. Per germline, CDR1 DFQATT and CDR2 SNEGSKA (reference sequence). V was pared by 0 bases and J by 4 bases, with 16 bases between. TCRdb fed the PCR reads into MiXCR, producing one record per CDR3 protein. The data contain 60,000 to 70,000 distinct CDR3 sequences, roughly 18% of them seen just once; the ten biggest clones take up over 1.3%. CD8+CD4-CCR7+CD45RA+ sorting gave the naive CD8 T cells.

The sequenced sample consisted of naive CD8+ T cells from blood, with Jurkat cell RNA spiked in. The subset was: FACS-sorted CD8+CD4-CCR7+CD45RA+ naive T cells. The rearrangement joins TRBV20-1 to TRBJ2-7; tentative D call: TRBD2 (6 bases). This TCR came from a human donor in good health. Some libraries in this study had Jurkat cell RNA spiked in. CDR3 nucleotide sequence: TGCAGTGCTAGAGATTTTGGGGGGAGCGATTACGAGCAGTACTTC. The encoded protein is CSARDFGGSDYEQYF.